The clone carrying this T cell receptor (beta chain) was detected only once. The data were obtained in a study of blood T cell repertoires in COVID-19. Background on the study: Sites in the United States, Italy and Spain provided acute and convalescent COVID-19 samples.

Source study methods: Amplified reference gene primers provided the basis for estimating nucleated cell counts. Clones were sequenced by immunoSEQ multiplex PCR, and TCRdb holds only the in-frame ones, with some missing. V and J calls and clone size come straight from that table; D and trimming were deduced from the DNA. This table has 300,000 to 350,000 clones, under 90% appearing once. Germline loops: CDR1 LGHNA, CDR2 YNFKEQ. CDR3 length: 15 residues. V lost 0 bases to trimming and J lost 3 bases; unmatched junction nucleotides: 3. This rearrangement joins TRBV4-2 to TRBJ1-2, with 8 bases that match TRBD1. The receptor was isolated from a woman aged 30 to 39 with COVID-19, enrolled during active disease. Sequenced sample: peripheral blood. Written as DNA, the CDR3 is TGTGCCAGCAGCCAAGAAGTGGGACAGGACTATGGCTACACCTTC. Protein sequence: CASSQEVGQDYGYTF.